This TCR beta chain was sequenced during a study of early T cells in non-severe SARS-CoV-2 infection. One entry per CDR3 protein results from TCRdb running MiXCR on the 5' RACE reads. The data show 55,000 or so distinct CDR3 sequences, about 7.1% seen once. The sample holds many counts of this clonotype. Between the trimmed V and J ends, which lost 3 bases and 2 bases, there was a span of 7 bases. Germline V lookup: CDR1 SGHNT, CDR2 YENEEA. The CDR3 has 13 residues. This TCR came from an adult who was a healthcare worker with PCR-confirmed SARS-CoV-2 infection or an uninfected control (not recorded which). The material sequenced was whole blood, taken at baseline. This chain links TRBV11-3 with TRBJ1-1, with D unresolved. The CDR3 region has the DNA TGTGCCAGCAGCTTGCGGCATAACACTGAAGCTTTCTTT. Translated: CASSLRHNTEAFF.